Listed below are T cell receptor beta chains from one sample, sequenced in a study of T cell changes during pregnancy in multiple sclerosis. TCRdb keeps only in-frame clones here, not all; method: immunoSEQ multiplex PCR. Seen here are approximately 60,000 clones, roughly 90% observed once, and the top ten hold about 0.85%. Sequences were derived from peripheral blood, sampled before pregnancy. The receptors stem from a female donor with multiple sclerosis, enrolled in a pregnancy study. The CDR3 runs from the conserved cysteine through the conserved F or W. Each record gives: J gene, D gene, V gene, clone size, CDR3 DNA, CDR3 protein. D genes are given only for firm matches. The size field is filled for only some rows; it gives once, few, many or a size class.

J gene: TRBJ1-6
D gene: TRBD1
V gene: TRBV6-1
clone size: -
CDR3 DNA: TGTGCCAGCCGCGGACAGGGGGATTCACCCCTCCACTTT
CDR3 protein: CASRGQGDSPLHF

J gene: TRBJ2-1
D gene: TRBD1
V gene: TRBV6-5
clone size: -
CDR3 DNA: TGTGCCAGCAGTTACAGACAGGGATGGGATGAGCAGTTCTTC
CDR3 protein: CASSYRQGWDEQFF

J gene: TRBJ2-2
D gene: -
V gene: TRBV7-3
clone size: -
CDR3 DNA: TGTGCCAGCAGCTTAATCCCTCCGAAACTGAACACCGGGGAGCTGTTTTTT
CDR3 protein: CASSLIPPKLNTGELFF

J gene: TRBJ1-2
D gene: -
V gene: TRBV19
clone size: -
CDR3 DNA: TGTGCCAGTAGTCCAACCGATCGGGGTGGCTACACCTTC
CDR3 protein: CASSPTDRGGYTF

J gene: TRBJ1-2
D gene: TRBD1
V gene: TRBV27
clone size: -
CDR3 DNA: TGTGCCAGCAGTTTAAGCCGGGACAGGGGAGTAGCTAACTATGGCTACACCTTC
CDR3 protein: CASSLSRDRGVANYGYTF

J gene: TRBJ2-1
D gene: -
V gene: TRBV7-7
clone size: -
CDR3 DNA: TGTGCTAGCAGCCCCGACAGACACAATGAGCAGTTCTTC
CDR3 protein: CASSPDRHNEQFF

J gene: TRBJ1-2
D gene: TRBD1
V gene: TRBV5-3
clone size: -
CDR3 DNA: TGTGCCAGAAGCTTGTACAGGGGCGGCTATGGCTACACCTTC
CDR3 protein: CARSLYRGGYGYTF

J gene: TRBJ1-1
D gene: -
V gene: TRBV19
clone size: -
CDR3 DNA: TGTGCCAGTCGACAGCTGCAGAACACTGAAGCTTTCTTT
CDR3 protein: CASRQLQNTEAFF

J gene: TRBJ2-1
D gene: TRBD2
V gene: TRBV10-3
clone size: -
CDR3 DNA: TGTGCCATCAGTGAGTCCCTGGGACTAGCGGCAAAGTTGAATGAGCAGTTCTTC
CDR3 protein: CAISESLGLAAKLNEQFF

J gene: TRBJ2-3
D gene: TRBD1
V gene: TRBV18
clone size: -
CDR3 DNA: TGTGCCAGCTCACCGGGGACAGGTCGGGCAGATACGCAGTATTTT
CDR3 protein: CASSPGTGRADTQYF

J gene: TRBJ2-3
D gene: -
V gene: TRBV19
clone size: -
CDR3 DNA: TGTGCCAGTAGTAGGACTGTCGGATTAGTGGATACGCAGTATTTT
CDR3 protein: CASSRTVGLVDTQYF

J gene: TRBJ1-6
D gene: -
V gene: TRBV2
clone size: -
CDR3 DNA: TGTGCCAGCAGCCAAGAGCGGGATTCACCCCTCCACTTT
CDR3 protein: CASSQERDSPLHF

J gene: TRBJ1-2
D gene: -
V gene: TRBV5-5
clone size: -
CDR3 DNA: TGTGCCAGCAGCTTGGCAGTGGTTATAACAGGGAAGTCTGGCTACACCTTC
CDR3 protein: CASSLAVVITGKSGYTF

J gene: TRBJ1-4
D gene: TRBD1
V gene: TRBV5-6
clone size: -
CDR3 DNA: TGTGCCAGCAGCTTGGGAAGGGGGCGCCTAGTTAATGAAAAACTGTTTTTT
CDR3 protein: CASSLGRGRLVNEKLFF

J gene: TRBJ1-2
D gene: TRBD1
V gene: TRBV10-3
clone size: -
CDR3 DNA: TGTGCCATCAGCCCGGGACAGGGAAATTATGGCTACACCTTC
CDR3 protein: CAISPGQGNYGYTF

J gene: TRBJ2-5
D gene: TRBD2
V gene: TRBV5-4
clone size: -
CDR3 DNA: TGTGCCAGCAGCTCCTTATCGGGGGGTCAAGAGACCCAGTACTTC
CDR3 protein: CASSSLSGGQETQYF

J gene: TRBJ2-5
D gene: -
V gene: TRBV18
clone size: -
CDR3 DNA: TGTGCCAGCTCACGGGGACTGACCGGGTACCAAGAGACCCAGTACTTC
CDR3 protein: CASSRGLTGYQETQYF

J gene: TRBJ1-4
D gene: -
V gene: TRBV27
clone size: -
CDR3 DNA: TGTGCCAGCAGCCCCGTTGCAACTAATGAAAAACTGTTTTTT
CDR3 protein: CASSPVATNEKLFF

J gene: TRBJ2-1
D gene: -
V gene: TRBV2
clone size: -
CDR3 DNA: TGTGCCAGCAGTGACTTCTCTCCGGGACTCCGTCAGTTCTTC
CDR3 protein: CASSDFSPGLRQFF

J gene: TRBJ2-3
D gene: -
V gene: TRBV4-2
clone size: -
CDR3 DNA: TGTGCCAGCAGCCGAGGGAGTATTCCAGATACGCAGTATTTT
CDR3 protein: CASSRGSIPDTQYF

J gene: TRBJ2-2
D gene: -
V gene: TRBV7-8
clone size: -
CDR3 DNA: TGTGCCAGCAGCTTAGCGGTCGGGGTTTCCACCGGGGAGCTGTTTTTT
CDR3 protein: CASSLAVGVSTGELFF

J gene: TRBJ1-2
D gene: TRBD1
V gene: TRBV6-1
clone size: -
CDR3 DNA: TGTGCCAGCAGCCACTCTGGACAGGGCTCTGGCTACACCTTC
CDR3 protein: CASSHSGQGSGYTF

J gene: TRBJ2-3
D gene: TRBD2
V gene: TRBV4-2
clone size: -
CDR3 DNA: TGTGCCAGCAGCCAAGATTTGCTAGCGGGGGGAAGCACAGATACGCAGTATTTT
CDR3 protein: CASSQDLLAGGSTDTQYF

J gene: TRBJ2-3
D gene: -
V gene: TRBV11-2
clone size: -
CDR3 DNA: TGTGCCAGCAGCTTTCGTCCTAGCACAGATACGCAGTATTTT
CDR3 protein: CASSFRPSTDTQYF

J gene: TRBJ2-7
D gene: -
V gene: TRBV19
clone size: -
CDR3 DNA: TGTGCCCCCTCTGCAGGGGCGGCTTCCTACGAGCAGTACTTC
CDR3 protein: CAPSAGAASYEQYF

J gene: TRBJ2-7
D gene: TRBD1
V gene: TRBV6-6
clone size: -
CDR3 DNA: TGTGCCAGCAGCGCAGGGGACAGAACCTACGAGCAGTACTTC
CDR3 protein: CASSAGDRTYEQYF

J gene: TRBJ1-2
D gene: TRBD1
V gene: TRBV7-9
clone size: -
CDR3 DNA: TGTGCCAGCAGCTACGGGCGACAGGGAACGGGCACTAACTATGGCTACACCTTC
CDR3 protein: CASSYGRQGTGTNYGYTF

J gene: TRBJ1-1
D gene: -
V gene: TRBV6-1
clone size: once
CDR3 DNA: TGTGCCAGCGCACACGTCACTGAAGCTTTCTTT
CDR3 protein: CASAHVTEAFF

J gene: TRBJ2-7
D gene: -
V gene: TRBV5-1
clone size: -
CDR3 DNA: TGCGCCAGCAGCTTCGAAGGCAGGACCTACGAGCAGTACTTC
CDR3 protein: CASSFEGRTYEQYF

J gene: TRBJ1-2
D gene: -
V gene: TRBV5-4
clone size: -
CDR3 DNA: TGTGCCAGCAGCTTGCAGGAGGCTAGACTGGGCTATGGCTACACCTTC
CDR3 protein: CASSLQEARLGYGYTF

J gene: TRBJ1-1
D gene: -
V gene: TRBV7-2
clone size: -
CDR3 DNA: TGTGCCAGCAGCTTCTCTTATGAAGCTTTCTTT
CDR3 protein: CASSFSYEAFF

J gene: TRBJ1-1
D gene: -
V gene: TRBV13
clone size: -
CDR3 DNA: TGTGCCAGCAGCCCATCATCCCCCCCTGAAGCTTTCTTT
CDR3 protein: CASSPSSPPEAFF

J gene: TRBJ1-3
D gene: -
V gene: TRBV18
clone size: -
CDR3 DNA: TGTGCCAGCTCACCACAGACAGGTCTAGCTGGAAACACCATATATTTT
CDR3 protein: CASSPQTGLAGNTIYF

J gene: TRBJ1-5
D gene: -
V gene: TRBV12-5
clone size: -
CDR3 DNA: TGTGCTAGTGGTTTCGGAAATCGGGGCAATCAGCCCCAGCATTTT
CDR3 protein: CASGFGNRGNQPQHF

J gene: TRBJ1-2
D gene: -
V gene: TRBV29-1
clone size: -
CDR3 DNA: TGCAGCGTTGCAGGATCCTATGGCTACACCTTC
CDR3 protein: CSVAGSYGYTF

J gene: TRBJ1-1
D gene: TRBD1
V gene: TRBV7-3
clone size: -
CDR3 DNA: TGTGCCAGCAGCAGGGACAGTATCACTGAAGCTTTCTTT
CDR3 protein: CASSRDSITEAFF